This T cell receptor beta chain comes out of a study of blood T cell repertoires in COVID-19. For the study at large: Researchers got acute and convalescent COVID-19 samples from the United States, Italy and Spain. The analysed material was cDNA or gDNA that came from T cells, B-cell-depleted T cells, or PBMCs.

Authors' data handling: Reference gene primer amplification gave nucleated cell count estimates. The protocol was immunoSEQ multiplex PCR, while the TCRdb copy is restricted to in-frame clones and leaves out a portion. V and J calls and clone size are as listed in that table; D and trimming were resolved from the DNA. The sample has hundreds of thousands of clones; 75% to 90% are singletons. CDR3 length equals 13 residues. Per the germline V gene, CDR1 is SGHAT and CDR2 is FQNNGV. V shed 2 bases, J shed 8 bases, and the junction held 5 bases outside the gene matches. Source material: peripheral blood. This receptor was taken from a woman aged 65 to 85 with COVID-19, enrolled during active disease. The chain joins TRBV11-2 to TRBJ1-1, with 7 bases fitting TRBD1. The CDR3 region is CASSLRQGREAFF. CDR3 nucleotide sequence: TGTGCCAGCAGCTTACGACAGGGTCGGGAAGCTTTCTTT.